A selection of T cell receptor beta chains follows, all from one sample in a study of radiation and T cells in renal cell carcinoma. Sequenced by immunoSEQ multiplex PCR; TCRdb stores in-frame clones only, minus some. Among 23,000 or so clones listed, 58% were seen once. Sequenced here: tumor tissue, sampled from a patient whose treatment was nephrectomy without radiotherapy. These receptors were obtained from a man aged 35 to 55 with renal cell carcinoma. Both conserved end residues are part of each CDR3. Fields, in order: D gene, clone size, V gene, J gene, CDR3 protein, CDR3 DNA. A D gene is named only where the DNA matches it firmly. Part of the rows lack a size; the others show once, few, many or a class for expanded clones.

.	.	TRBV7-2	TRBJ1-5	CASSFFGEGNQPQHF	TGTGCCAGCAGCTTTTTTGGGGAGGGCAATCAGCCCCAGCATTTT
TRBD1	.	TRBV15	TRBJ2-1	CATSRKDRVVRNEQFF	TGTGCCACCAGCAGGAAGGACAGGGTGGTGAGGAATGAGCAGTTCTTC
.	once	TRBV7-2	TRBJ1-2	CASSSLLTPGQIYGYTF	TGTGCCAGCAGCTCTCTTCTCACTCCGGGACAAATCTATGGCTACACCTTC
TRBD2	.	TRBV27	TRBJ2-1	CASRLAGDKNEQFF	TGTGCCAGCAGGTTAGCGGGGGATAAGAATGAGCAGTTCTTC
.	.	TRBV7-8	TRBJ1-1	CASSLAQGGVSTEAFF	TGTGCCAGCAGCTTAGCCCAGGGAGGGGTCTCCACTGAAGCTTTCTTT
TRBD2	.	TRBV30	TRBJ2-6	CARGVGSGANVLTF	TGTGCCCGGGGGGTAGGCTCTGGGGCCAACGTCCTGACTTTC
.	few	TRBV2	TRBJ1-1	CASMQIMNTEAFF	TGTGCCAGCATGCAGATTATGAACACTGAAGCTTTCTTT
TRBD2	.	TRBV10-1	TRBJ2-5	CASSEKRGGQETQYF	TGCGCCAGCAGTGAGAAGCGGGGGGGGCAAGAGACCCAGTACTTC
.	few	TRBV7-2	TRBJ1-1	CASSLLGATEAFF	TGTGCCAGCAGCTTACTGGGGGCCACTGAAGCTTTCTTT
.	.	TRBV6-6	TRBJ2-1	CASSGGTAGEQFF	TGTGCCAGCAGTGGTGGGACAGCGGGTGAGCAGTTCTTC